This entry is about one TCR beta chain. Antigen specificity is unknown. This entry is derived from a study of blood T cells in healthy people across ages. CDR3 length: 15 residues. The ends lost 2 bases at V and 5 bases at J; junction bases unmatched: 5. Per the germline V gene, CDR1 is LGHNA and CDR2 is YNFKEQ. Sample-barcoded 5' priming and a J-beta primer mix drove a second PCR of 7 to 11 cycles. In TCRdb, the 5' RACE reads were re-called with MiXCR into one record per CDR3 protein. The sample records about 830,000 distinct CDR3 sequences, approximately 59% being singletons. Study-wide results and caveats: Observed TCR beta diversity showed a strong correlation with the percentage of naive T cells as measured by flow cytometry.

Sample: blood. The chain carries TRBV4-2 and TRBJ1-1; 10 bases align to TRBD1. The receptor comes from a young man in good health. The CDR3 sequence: CASSQRQGAQTEAFF. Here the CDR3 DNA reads TGTGCCAGCAGCCAAAGACAGGGGGCGCAGACTGAAGCTTTCTTT.